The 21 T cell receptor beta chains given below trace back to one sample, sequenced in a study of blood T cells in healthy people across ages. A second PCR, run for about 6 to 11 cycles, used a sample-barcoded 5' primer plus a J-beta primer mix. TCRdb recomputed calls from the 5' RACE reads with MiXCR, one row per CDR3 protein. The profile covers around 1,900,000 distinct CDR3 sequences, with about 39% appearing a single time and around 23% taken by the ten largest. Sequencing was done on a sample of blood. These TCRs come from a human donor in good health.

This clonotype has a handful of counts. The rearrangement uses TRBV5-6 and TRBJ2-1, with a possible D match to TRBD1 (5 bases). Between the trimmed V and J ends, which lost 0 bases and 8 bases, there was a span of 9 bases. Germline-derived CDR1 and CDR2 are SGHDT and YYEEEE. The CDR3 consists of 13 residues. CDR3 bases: TGTGCCAGCAGCTTGGTTACAGGTGATGAGCAGTTCTTC. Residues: CASSLVTGDEQFF.

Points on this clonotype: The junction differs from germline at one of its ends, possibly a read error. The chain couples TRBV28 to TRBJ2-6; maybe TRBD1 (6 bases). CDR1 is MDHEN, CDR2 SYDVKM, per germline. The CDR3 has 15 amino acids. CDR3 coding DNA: TGTGCCAGCAGTTTTGGGGGCTCTGGGGCCAACGTCCCGACTTTC. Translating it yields CASSFGGSGANVPTF.

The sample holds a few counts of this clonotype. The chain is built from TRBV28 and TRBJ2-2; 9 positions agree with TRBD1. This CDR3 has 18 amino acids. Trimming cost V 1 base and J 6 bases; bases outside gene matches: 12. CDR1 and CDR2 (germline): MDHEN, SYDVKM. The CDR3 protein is CASSLSPPGTGKPGELFF. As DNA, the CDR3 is TGTGCCAGCAGTTTATCCCCTCCCGGGACAGGGAAGCCCGGGGAGCTGTTTTTT.

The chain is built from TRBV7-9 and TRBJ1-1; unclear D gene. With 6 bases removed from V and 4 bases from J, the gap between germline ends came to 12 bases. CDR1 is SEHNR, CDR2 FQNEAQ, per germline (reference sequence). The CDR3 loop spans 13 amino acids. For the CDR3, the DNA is TGTGCCAGCAGTTCCTTTATAAGCACTGAAGCTTTCTTT. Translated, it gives CASSSFISTEAFF. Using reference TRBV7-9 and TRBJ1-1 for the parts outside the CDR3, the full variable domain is DTGVSQNPRHKITKRGQNVTFRCDPISEHNRLYWYRQTLGQGPEFLTYFQNEAQLEKSRLLSDRFSAERPKGSFSTLEIQRTEQGDSAMYLCASSSFISTEAFFGQGTRLTVV.

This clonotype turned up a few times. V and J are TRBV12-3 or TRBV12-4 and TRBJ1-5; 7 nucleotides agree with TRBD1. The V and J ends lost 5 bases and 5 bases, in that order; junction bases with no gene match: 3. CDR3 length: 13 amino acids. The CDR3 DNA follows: TGTGCCAGCAGTATTGGACAGGATCAGCCCCAGCATTTT. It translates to CASSIGQDQPQHF.

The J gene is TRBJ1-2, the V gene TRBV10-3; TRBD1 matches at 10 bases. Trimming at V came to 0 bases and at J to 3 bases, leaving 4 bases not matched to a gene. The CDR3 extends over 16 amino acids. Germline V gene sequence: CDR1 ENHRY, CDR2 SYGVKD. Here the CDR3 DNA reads TGTGCCATCAGTGAGTCCGGCGGGACAGGGGACTATGGCTACACCTTC. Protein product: CAISESGGTGDYGYTF.

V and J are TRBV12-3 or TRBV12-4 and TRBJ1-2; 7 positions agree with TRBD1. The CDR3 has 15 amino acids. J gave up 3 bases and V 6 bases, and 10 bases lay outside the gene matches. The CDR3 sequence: CASRSDPQGYYGYTF. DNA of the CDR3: TGTGCCAGCAGATCAGACCCACAGGGGTACTATGGCTACACCTTC.

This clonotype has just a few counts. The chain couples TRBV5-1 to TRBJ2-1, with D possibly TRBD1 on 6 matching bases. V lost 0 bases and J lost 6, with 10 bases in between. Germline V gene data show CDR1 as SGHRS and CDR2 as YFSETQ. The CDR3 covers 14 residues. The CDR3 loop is CASSLDRVPNEQFF. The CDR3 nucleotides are TGCGCCAGCAGCTTGGACAGGGTCCCCAATGAGCAGTTCTTC.

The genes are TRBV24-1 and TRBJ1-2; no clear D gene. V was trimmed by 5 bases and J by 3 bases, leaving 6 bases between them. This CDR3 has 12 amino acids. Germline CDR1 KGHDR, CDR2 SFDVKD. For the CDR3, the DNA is TGTGCCACCAGTGCGGAGGACTATGGCTACACCTTC. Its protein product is CATSAEDYGYTF.

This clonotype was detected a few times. CDR3 protein: CASSKDQGQGALISNYGYTF. The CDR3 nucleotides read TGTGCCAGCAGCAAAGATCAGGGACAGGGGGCCCTTATCTCTAACTATGGCTACACCTTC. J is TRBJ1-2 and V is TRBV21-1; TRBD1 is taken as the D call from the table, unchecked against the DNA. TRBV21-1 corresponds to a pseudogene. This CDR3 contains 20 residues.

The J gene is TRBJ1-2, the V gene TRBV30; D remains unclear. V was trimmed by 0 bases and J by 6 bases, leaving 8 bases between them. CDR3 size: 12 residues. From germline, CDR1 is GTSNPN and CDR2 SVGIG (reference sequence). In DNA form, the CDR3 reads TGTGCCTGGAGTGTACCAGGAAATGGCTACACCTTC. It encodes CAWSVPGNGYTF.

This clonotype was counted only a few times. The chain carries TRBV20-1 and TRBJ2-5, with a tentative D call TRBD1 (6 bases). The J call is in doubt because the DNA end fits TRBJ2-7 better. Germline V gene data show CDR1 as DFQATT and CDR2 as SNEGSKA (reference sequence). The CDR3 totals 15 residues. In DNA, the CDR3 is TGCAGTGCTAGAGACCCAAGTTCAGGGGAAGGCGAGCAGTACTTC. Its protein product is CSARDPSSGEGEQYF.

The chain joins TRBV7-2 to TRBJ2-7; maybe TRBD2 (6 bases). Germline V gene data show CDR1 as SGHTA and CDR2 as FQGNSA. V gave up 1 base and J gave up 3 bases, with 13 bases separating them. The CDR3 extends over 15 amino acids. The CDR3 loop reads CASSLDGGIIYEQYF. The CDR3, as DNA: TGTGCCAGCAGCTTAGACGGGGGAATAATCTACGAGCAGTACTTC.

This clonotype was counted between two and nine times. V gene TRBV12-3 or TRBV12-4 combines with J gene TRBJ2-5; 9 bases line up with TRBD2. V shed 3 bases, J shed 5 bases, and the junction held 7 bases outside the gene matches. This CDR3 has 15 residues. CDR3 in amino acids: CASSFTRGGDETQYF. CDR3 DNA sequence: TGTGCCAGCAGTTTCACGCGGGGGGGCGATGAGACCCAGTACTTC.

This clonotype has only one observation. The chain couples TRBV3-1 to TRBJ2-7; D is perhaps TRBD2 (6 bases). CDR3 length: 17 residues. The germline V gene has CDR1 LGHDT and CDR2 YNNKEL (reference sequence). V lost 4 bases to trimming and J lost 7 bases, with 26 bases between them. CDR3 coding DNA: TGTGCCAGCAGCCTTCGAGGCGGGGTTCGATCAGTCAATGAGCAGTACTTC. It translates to CASSLRGGVRSVNEQYF.

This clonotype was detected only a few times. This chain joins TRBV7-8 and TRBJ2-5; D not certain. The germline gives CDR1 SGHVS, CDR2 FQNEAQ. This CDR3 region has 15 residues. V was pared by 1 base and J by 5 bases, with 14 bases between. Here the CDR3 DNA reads TGTGCCAGCAGCTTAGTGGCCCCGCCCGGGGAGACCCAGTACTTC. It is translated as CASSLVAPPGETQYF.

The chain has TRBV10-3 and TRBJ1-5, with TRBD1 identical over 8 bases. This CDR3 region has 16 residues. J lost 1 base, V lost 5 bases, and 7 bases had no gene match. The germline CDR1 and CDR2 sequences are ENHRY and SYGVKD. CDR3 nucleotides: TGTGCCATCAGTCCAGGGGGCCAGGGAAGCAATCAGCCCCAGCATTTT. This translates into CAISPGGQGSNQPQHF.

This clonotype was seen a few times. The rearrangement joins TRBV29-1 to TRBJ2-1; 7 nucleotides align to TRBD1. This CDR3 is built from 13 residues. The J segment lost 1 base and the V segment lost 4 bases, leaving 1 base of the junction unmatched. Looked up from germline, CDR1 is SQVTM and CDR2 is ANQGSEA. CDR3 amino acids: CSVGGQSYNEQFF. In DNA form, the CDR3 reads TGCAGCGTTGGGGGACAGTCCTACAATGAGCAGTTCTTC.

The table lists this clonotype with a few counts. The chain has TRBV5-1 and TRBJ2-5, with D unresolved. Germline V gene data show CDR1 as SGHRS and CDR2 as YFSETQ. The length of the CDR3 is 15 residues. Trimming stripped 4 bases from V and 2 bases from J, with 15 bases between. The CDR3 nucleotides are TGCGCCAGCAGCGCAGGAGACCAACCTCAAGAGACCCAGTACTTC. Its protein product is CASSAGDQPQETQYF.

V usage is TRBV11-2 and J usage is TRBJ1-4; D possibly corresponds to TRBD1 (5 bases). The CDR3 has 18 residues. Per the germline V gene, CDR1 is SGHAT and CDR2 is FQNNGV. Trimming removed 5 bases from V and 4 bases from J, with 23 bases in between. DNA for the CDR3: TGTGCCAGCAGCCAAGATAAATGGGGCCTTTCTCTTAATGAAAAACTGTTTTTT. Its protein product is CASSQDKWGLSLNEKLFF.

As DNA, the CDR3 is TGTGCCAGCACCCGTAGAGAGGGTCAAGGGACTGGCTACACCTTC. This translates into CASTRREGQGTGYTF. The chain links TRBV12-3 or TRBV12-4 to TRBJ1-2; D is perhaps TRBD1 (5 bases). V was trimmed by 7 bases and J by 7 bases, leaving 22 bases between them. The CDR3 is 15 amino acids.